A single sample is the source of the 14 T cell receptor beta chains below, sequenced in a study of T cell repertoires in cytomegalovirus infection. TCRdb reanalysed the reads using MiXCR and keeps one entry per CDR3 protein. The data contain hundreds of thousands of distinct CDR3 sequences, 8% to 10% of them seen just once; the ten biggest clones take up approximately 2.4%. Sequencing was performed on PBMCs. The receptors shown here come from a human donor in good health (CMV status not recorded). Some clones in this sample may be carry-over from other donors' samples.

In its sample, this clonotype was seen many times. V gene TRBV5-5 combines with J gene TRBJ2-7; 8 bases fit TRBD1. The CDR3 covers 17 residues. Losses at the gene ends were 0 bases for V and 3 bases for J; bases not matched to a gene: 11. From germline, CDR1 is SGHKS and CDR2 YYEKEE (reference sequence). The CDR3 is CASSLEAGGRVHYEQYV. The CDR3 DNA follows: TGTGCCAGCAGCTTGGAGGCAGGGGGCAGGGTCCACTACGAGCAGTACGTC.

This clonotype has a count of ten or more. This chain connects TRBV15 to TRBJ2-3, with TRBD2 matching over 8 bases. The CDR3 runs 17 residues. The V and J ends lost 3 bases and 3 bases, in that order; junction bases with no gene match: 11. Germline CDR1 and CDR2: LNHNV and YYDKDF (reference sequence). In DNA, the CDR3 is TGTGCCACCAGCAGCTTCGGGATGGGGACTAGTACAGATACGCAGTATTTT. Translating it yields CATSSFGMGTSTDTQYF.

There are many counts of this clonotype. This chain uses TRBV7-2 with TRBJ1-1; D is ambiguous. V shed 5 bases and J shed 2 bases, with 12 bases lying between them. CDR3 length equals 14 residues. CDR1 and CDR2 from the germline V gene are SGHTA and FQGNSA. DNA of the CDR3: TGTGCCAGCAGCCCCGCCCCACTAAACACTGAAGCTTTCTTT. Translated, it gives CASSPAPLNTEAFF.

This clonotype was found once. Sequence at one end of the junction differs from germline and may be a read error. The V and J genes are TRBV20-1 and TRBJ2-2; tentatively, D is TRBD1 (6 bases). Germline V gene sequence: CDR1 DFQATT, CDR2 SNEGSKA (reference sequence). The CDR3 runs to 15 residues. CDR3 bases: TGCGGTGCCCCTCGAGGGGGTCACGTCACCGGGGAGCTGTTTTTT. It is translated as CGAPRGGHVTGELFF.

There are a few counts of this clonotype. Here the CDR3 DNA reads TGTGCCAGCAGCTTGGCCGGCAGGGCCCAAGAGACCCAGTACTTC. Encoded protein: CASSLAGRAQETQYF. The chain employs TRBV5-6 and TRBJ2-5; a possible D gene is TRBD1 (5 bases). Trimming left V 0 bases short and J 1 base short, with 10 bases between. The germline gives CDR1 SGHDT, CDR2 YYEEEE. The CDR3 sequence is 15 residues long.

There are many counts of this clonotype. The gene calls are TRBV6-1 and TRBJ2-1; 9 bases align to TRBD2. V lost 7 bases, J lost 9 bases, and 10 bases stayed unmatched. Germline V gives CDR1 MNHNS, CDR2 SASEGT. The CDR3 runs 14 residues. The CDR3 DNA is TGTGCCAGCACCACGGGGCGGGGGGGGATTGAGCAGTTCTTC. Encoded protein: CASTTGRGGIEQFF.

The V call is TRBV20-1, the J call TRBJ2-1; 8 bases are a match to TRBD2. Germline V gene lookup returns CDR1 DFQATT and CDR2 SNEGSKA (reference sequence). The trim removed 6 bases at V and 8 bases at J, leaving 12 bases unmatched. The CDR3 totals 14 residues. The CDR3 sequence is CSALRRGEGDEQFF. The CDR3 DNA follows: TGCAGTGCCCTAAGGCGGGGGGAGGGGGATGAGCAGTTCTTC.

The chain is built from TRBV11-2 and TRBJ1-1, with D possibly being TRBD1 (5 bases). This CDR3 is 13 amino acids long. Trimming removed 4 bases at V and 8 bases at J, with 14 bases between. Germline CDR1 is SGHAT and CDR2 is FQNNGV. The CDR3: CASSYLGGSEAFF. The CDR3 DNA is TGTGCCAGCAGCTACCTGGGGGGTTCCGAAGCTTTCTTT. The entire variable domain, with the rest obtained from reference TRBV11-2 and TRBJ1-1, is as follows: EAGVAQSPRYKIIEKRQSVAFWCNPISGHATLYWYQQILGQGPKLLIQFQNNGVVDDSQLPKDRFSAERLKGVDSTLKIQPAKLEDSAVYLCASSYLGGSEAFFGQGTRLTVV.

This clonotype was picked up many times. The CDR3, as DNA: TGTGCCAGCAGCTTGGATCCTTCGTCCGGGACATTAAAGGTACCCCTCCACTTT. It translates to CASSLDPSSGTLKVPLHF. The chain links TRBV5-6 to TRBJ1-6; TRBD1 might be the D (6 bases). From germline, CDR1 is SGHDT and CDR2 YYEEEE. CDR3 length: 18 amino acids. The ends were cut back, 0 bases at V and 12 bases at J, with 25 bases in the middle.

This clonotype was seen only a few times. J is TRBJ2-1 and V is TRBV5-1; 7 bases agree with TRBD2. CDR1 is SGHRS and CDR2 is YFSETQ in the germline V gene. The CDR3 sequence is 15 residues long. J lost 6 bases, V lost 4 bases, and 10 bases had no gene match. CDR3 in amino acids: CASSVSGVGSNEQFF. The CDR3 DNA is TGCGCCAGCAGCGTCAGCGGGGTAGGCAGCAATGAGCAGTTCTTC.

Many counts were recorded for this clonotype. J is TRBJ2-7 and V is TRBV7-9, with 8 bases lining up with TRBD1. The length of the CDR3 is 15 residues. Germline assignment: CDR1 SEHNR and CDR2 FQNEAQ (reference sequence). Unmatched junction bases numbered 7, after V lost 1 base and J lost 5 bases. The DNA of the CDR3 is TGTGCCAGCAGCTTAGTGGGGGACAGGCGCCACGAGCAGTACTTC. Translated: CASSLVGDRRHEQYF.

This clonotype was counted only a few times. The rearrangement uses TRBV28 and TRBJ1-1; D unclear. Germline V gene sequence: CDR1 MDHEN, CDR2 SYDVKM. The CDR3 extends over 14 amino acids. With 7 bases removed from V and 0 bases from J, the gap between germline ends came to 12 bases. This CDR3 is CASTTTTMNTEAFF. The CDR3 region has the DNA TGTGCCAGCACCACTACAACCATGAACACTGAAGCTTTCTTT.

This clonotype was counted ten times or more. The chain has TRBV15 and TRBJ1-2; D is unresolved. The CDR3 spans 14 residues. Germline assignment: CDR1 LNHNV and CDR2 YYDKDF (reference sequence). With 0 bases removed from V and 9 bases from J, the gap between germline ends came to 14 bases. The CDR3 spells CATSRDLSDSSYTF. The CDR3 region has the DNA TGTGCCACCAGCAGAGATCTGAGCGACTCCAGCTACACCTTC.

This clonotype was counted ten times or more. This chain links TRBV28 with TRBJ2-3; perhaps TRBD1 as D (6 bases). The germline CDR1 and CDR2 sequences are MDHEN and SYDVKM. V was cut by 4 bases and J by 0 bases, with 11 bases left in between. This CDR3 comprises 15 residues. The CDR3: CASSSPGHSTDTQYF. CDR3 in DNA: TGTGCCAGCAGTTCTCCGGGACATAGCACAGATACGCAGTATTTT.